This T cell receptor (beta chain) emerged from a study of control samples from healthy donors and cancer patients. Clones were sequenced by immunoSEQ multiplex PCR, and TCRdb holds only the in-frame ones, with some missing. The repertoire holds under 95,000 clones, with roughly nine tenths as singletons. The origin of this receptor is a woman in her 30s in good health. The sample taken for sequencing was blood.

The CDR3 sequence: CASSPPIREVNEKLFF. The CDR3 DNA sequence: TGTGCCAGCTCACCACCGATAAGGGAGGTTAATGAAAAACTGTTTTTT. The chain recombines TRBV18 with TRBJ1-4; D is unclear. Germline V gene data show CDR1 as KGHSH and CDR2 as LQKENI. The CDR3 has 16 residues. V gave up 0 bases and J gave up 4 bases, with 12 bases separating them.